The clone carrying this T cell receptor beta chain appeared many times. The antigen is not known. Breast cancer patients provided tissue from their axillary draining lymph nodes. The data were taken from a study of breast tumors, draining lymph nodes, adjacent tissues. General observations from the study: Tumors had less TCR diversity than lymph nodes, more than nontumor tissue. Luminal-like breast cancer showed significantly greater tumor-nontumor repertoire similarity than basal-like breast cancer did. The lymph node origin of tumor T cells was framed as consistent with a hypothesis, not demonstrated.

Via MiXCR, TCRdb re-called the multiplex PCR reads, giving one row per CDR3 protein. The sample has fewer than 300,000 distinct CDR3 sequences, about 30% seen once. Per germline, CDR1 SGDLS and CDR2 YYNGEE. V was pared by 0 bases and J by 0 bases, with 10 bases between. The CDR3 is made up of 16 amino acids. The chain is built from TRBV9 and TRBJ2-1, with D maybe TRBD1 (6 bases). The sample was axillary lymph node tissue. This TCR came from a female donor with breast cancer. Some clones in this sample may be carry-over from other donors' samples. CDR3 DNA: TGTGCCAGCAGCGTAGGAGGGGGAAGCTCCTACAATGAGCAGTTCTTC. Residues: CASSVGGGSSYNEQFF.